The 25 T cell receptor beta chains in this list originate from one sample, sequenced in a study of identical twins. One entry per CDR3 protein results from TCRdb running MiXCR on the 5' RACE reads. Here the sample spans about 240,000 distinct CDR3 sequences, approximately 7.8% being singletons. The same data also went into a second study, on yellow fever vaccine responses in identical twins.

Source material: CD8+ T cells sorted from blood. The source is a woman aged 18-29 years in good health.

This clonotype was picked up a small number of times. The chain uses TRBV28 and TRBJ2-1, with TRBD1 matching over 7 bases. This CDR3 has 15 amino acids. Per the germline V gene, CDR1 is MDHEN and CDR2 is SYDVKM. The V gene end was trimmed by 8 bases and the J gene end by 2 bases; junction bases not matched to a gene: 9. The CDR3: CASGRQGLTYNEQFF. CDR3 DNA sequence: TGTGCCAGCGGAAGACAGGGCCTAACCTACAATGAGCAGTTCTTC. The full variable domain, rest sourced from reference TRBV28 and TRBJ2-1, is DVKVTQSSRYLVKRTGEKVFLECVQDMDHENMFWYRQDPGLGLRLIYFSYDVKMKEKGDIPEGYSVSREKKERFSLILESASTNQTSMYLCASGRQGLTYNEQFFGPGTRLTVL.

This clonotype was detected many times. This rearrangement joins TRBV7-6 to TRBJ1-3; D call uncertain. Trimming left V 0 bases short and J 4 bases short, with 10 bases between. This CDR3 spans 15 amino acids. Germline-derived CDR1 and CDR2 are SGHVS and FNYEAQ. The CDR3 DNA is TGTGCCAGCAGCTTAGCGGCCGTAAGAGGAAACACCATATATTTT. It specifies CASSLAAVRGNTIYF.

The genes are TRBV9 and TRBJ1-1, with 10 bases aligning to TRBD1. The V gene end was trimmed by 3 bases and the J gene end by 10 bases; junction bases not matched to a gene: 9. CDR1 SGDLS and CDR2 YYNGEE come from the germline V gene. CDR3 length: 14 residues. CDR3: CASSAGTGVGGAFF. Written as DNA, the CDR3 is TGTGCCAGCAGCGCCGGGACAGGGGTTGGTGGAGCTTTCTTT.

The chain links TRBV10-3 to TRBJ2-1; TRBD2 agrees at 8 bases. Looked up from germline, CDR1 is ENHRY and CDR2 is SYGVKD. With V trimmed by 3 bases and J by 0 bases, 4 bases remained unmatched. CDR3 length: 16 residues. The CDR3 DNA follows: TGTGCCATCAGTGACCCAGCGGGGGTCTCCTACAATGAGCAGTTCTTC. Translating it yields CAISDPAGVSYNEQFF.

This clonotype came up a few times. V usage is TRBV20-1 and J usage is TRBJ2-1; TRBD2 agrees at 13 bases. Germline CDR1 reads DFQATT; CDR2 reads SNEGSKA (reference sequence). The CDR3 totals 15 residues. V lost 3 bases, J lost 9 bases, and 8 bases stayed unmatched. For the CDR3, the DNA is TGCAGTGCTAGCCTCACTAGCGGGGGGGCGGGTGAGCAGTTCTTC. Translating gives CSASLTSGGAGEQFF.

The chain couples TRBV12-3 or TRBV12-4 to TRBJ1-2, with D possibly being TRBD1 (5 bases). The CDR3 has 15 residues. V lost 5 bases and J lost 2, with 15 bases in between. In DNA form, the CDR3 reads TGTGCCAGCAGTCCTCCATCTCCAGGGAACTATGGCTACACCTTC. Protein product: CASSPPSPGNYGYTF.

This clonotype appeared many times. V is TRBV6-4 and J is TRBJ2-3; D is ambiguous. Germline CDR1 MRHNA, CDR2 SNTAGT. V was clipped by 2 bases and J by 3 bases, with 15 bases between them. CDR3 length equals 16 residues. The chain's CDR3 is CASSDGSTSFTDTQYF. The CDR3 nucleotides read TGTGCCAGCAGTGACGGGTCAACATCGTTTACAGATACGCAGTATTTT.

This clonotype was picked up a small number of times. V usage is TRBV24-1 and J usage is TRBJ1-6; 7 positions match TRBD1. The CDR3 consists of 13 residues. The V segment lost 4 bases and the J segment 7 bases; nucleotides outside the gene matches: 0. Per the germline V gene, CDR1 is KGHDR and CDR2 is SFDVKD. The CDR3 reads CATSETGNSPLHF. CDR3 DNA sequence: TGTGCCACCAGTGAGACAGGGAATTCACCCCTCCACTTT.

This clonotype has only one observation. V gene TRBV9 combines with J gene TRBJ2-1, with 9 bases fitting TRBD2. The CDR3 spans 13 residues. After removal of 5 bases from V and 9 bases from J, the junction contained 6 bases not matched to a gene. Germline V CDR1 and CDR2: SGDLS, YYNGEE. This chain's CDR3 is CASRPGTSFEQFF. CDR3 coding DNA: TGTGCCAGCAGGCCCGGGACTAGCTTTGAGCAGTTCTTC.

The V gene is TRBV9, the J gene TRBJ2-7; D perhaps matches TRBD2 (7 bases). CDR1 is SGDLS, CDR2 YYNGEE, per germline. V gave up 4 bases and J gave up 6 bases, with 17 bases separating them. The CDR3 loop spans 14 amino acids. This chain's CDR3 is CASSPGGGGGEQYV. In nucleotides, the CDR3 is TGTGCCAGCAGCCCCGGGGGCGGGGGAGGCGAGCAGTACGTC.

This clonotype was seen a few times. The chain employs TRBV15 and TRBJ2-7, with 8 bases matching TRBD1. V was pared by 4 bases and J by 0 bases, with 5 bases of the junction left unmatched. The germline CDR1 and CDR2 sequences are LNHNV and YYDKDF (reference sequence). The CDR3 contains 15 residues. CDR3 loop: CATSIDRGSSYEQYV. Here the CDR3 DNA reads TGTGCCACCAGCATAGACAGGGGAAGCTCCTACGAGCAGTACGTC.

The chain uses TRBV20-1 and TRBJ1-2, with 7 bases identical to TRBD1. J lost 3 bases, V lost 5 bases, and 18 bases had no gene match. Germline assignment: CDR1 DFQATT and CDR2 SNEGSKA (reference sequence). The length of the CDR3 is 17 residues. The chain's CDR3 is CSAEKWGQTSTHYGYTF. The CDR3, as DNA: TGCAGTGCTGAAAAATGGGGACAGACTTCCACTCACTATGGCTACACCTTC.

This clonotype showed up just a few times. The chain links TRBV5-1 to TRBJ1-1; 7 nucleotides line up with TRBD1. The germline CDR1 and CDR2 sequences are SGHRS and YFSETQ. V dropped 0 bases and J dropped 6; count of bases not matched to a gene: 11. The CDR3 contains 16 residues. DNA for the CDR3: TGCGCCAGCAGCTTGGCCATTAGGGGGCTATATGCTGAAGCTTTCTTT. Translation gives CASSLAIRGLYAEAFF.

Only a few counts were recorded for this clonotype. The CDR3 nucleotides read TGCAGTGCAAGACTAGCGGGGGTTGGAGAGACCCAGTACTTC. Protein: CSARLAGVGETQYF. The rearrangement uses TRBV20-1 and TRBJ2-5; 12 nucleotides line up with TRBD2. Trimming cost V 6 bases and J 4 bases; bases outside gene matches: 6. This CDR3 spans 14 amino acids. Germline lookup yields CDR1 DFQATT and CDR2 SNEGSKA (reference sequence).

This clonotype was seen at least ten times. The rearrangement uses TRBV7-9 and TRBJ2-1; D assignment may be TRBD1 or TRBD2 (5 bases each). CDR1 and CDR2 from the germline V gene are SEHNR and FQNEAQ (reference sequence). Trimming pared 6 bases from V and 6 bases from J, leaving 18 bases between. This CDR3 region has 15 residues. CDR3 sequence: CASSGDGFPPNEQFF. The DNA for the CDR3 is TGTGCCAGCAGTGGGGACGGCTTTCCCCCCAATGAGCAGTTCTTC.

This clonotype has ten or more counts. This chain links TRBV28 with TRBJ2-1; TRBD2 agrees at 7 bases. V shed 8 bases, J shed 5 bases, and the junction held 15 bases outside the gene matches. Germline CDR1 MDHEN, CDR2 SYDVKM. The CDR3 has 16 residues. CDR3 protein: CASAPAWGRADNEQFF. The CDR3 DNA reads TGTGCCAGCGCCCCTGCTTGGGGGAGGGCCGACAATGAGCAGTTCTTC.

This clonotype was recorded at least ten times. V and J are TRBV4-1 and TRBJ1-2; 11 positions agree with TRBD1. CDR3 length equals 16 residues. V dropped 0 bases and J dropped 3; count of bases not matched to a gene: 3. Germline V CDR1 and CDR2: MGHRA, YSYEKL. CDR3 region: CASSQDGQGAYYGYTF. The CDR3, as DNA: TGCGCCAGCAGCCAAGACGGACAGGGGGCTTACTATGGCTACACCTTC.

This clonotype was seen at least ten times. The CDR3 spells CSARAIGTGLSEKLFF. In DNA, the CDR3 is TGCAGTGCTAGAGCGATAGGAACAGGGCTGAGTGAAAAACTGTTTTTT. The chain carries TRBV20-1 and TRBJ1-4, with a tentative D call TRBD1 (6 bases). Germline V gene sequence: CDR1 DFQATT, CDR2 SNEGSKA (reference sequence). This CDR3 comprises 16 residues. The V gene lost 1 base and the J gene lost 7 bases, with 19 bases spanning the gap.

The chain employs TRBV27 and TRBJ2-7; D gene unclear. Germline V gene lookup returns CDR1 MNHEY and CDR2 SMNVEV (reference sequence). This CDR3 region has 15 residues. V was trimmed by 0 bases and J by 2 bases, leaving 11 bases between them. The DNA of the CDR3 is TGTGCCAGCAGTTTATCTCTTGAAGGGCCCTACGAGCAGTACTTC. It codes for CASSLSLEGPYEQYF.

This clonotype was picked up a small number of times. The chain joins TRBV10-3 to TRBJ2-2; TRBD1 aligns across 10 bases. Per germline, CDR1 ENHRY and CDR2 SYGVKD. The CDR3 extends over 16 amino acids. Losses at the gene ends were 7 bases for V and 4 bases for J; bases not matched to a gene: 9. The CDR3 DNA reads TGTGCCATCACTCGGGACCGGGACAGGGGCACCGGGGAGCTGTTTTTT. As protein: CAITRDRDRGTGELFF.

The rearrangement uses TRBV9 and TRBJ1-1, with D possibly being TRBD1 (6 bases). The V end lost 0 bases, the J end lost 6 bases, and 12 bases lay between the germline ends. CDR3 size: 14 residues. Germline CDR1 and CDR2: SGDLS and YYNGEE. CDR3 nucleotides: TGTGCCAGCAGCGTAGGCACAGGGACTTCTGAAGCTTTCTTT. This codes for CASSVGTGTSEAFF. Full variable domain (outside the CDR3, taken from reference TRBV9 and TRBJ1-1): DSGVTQTPKHLITATGQRVTLRCSPRSGDLSVYWYQQSLDQGLQFLIQYYNGEERAKGNILERFSAQQFPDLHSELNLSSLELGDSALYFCASSVGTGTSEAFFGQGTRLTVV.

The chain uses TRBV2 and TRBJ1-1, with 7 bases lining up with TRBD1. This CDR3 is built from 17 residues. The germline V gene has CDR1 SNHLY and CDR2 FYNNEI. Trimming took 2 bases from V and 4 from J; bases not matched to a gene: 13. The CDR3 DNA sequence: TGTGCCAGCAGTGAACCGGAAGGGGCAGGGGGATCCACTGAAGCTTTCTTT. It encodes CASSEPEGAGGSTEAFF.

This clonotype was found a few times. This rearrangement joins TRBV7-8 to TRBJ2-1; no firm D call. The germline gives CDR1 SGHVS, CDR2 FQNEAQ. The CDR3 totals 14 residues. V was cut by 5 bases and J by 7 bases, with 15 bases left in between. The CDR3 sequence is CASSAVPNLNEQFF. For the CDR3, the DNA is TGTGCCAGCAGCGCAGTCCCGAATCTGAATGAGCAGTTCTTC.

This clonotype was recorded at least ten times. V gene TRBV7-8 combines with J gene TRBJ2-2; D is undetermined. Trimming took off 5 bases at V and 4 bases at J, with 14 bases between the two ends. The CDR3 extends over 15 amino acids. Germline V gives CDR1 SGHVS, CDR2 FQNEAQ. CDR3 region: CASSTPRSSTGELFF. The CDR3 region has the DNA TGTGCCAGCAGCACCCCCCGATCCTCCACCGGGGAGCTGTTTTTT.

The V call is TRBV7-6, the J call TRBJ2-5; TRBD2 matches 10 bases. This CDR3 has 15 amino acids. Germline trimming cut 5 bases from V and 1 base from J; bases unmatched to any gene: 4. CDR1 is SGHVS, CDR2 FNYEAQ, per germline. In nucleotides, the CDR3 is TGTGCCAGCAGCCTTAGCGGGGGGATCCAAGAGACCCAGTACTTC. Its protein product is CASSLSGGIQETQYF.